One sample yielded the 25 T cell receptor beta chains listed below, sequenced in a study of patients and donors after allogeneic stem cell transplantation. TCRdb itself ran the RT-PCR reads through MiXCR, one entry per CDR3 protein. This sample carries about 160,000 distinct CDR3 sequences, 30% of them seen once, and the ten largest clones take approximately 3.5%. The specimen sequenced was blood, either unsorted or a sorted T cell fraction (not recorded which). Receptor source: a human donor who was either an allogeneic HSCT recipient or a stem cell or donor lymphocyte infusion donor (not recorded which). It is not recorded whose cells these are; they may come from a transplant donor.

This chain links TRBV7-6 with TRBJ2-7; TRBD2 aligns across 12 bases. Unmatched junction bases numbered 6, after V lost 5 bases and J lost 4 bases. The CDR3 covers 15 residues. Per germline, CDR1 SGHVS and CDR2 FNYEAQ. The CDR3 nucleotides read TGTGCCAGCAGCCCGAGACTAGCGGGAGAGTACGAGCAGTACTTC. This codes for CASSPRLAGEYEQYF.

This clonotype was picked up a small number of times. V gene TRBV20-1 combines with J gene TRBJ1-2; TRBD1 matches at 7 bases. The CDR3 consists of 12 residues. CDR1 and CDR2 (germline): DFQATT, SNEGSKA (reference sequence). With 4 bases clipped from V and 4 bases from J, the junction kept 3 bases outside the gene matches. For the CDR3, the DNA is TGCAGTGCTAAACAGGGGACCTATGGCTACACCTTC. It specifies CSAKQGTYGYTF.

As for this clonotype: Sequence at one end of the junction differs from germline and may be a read error. This chain connects TRBV30 to TRBJ2-1; 7 bases line up with TRBD2. CDR1 GTSNPN and CDR2 SVGIG come from the germline V gene (reference sequence). The CDR3 consists of 11 residues. The CDR3 nucleotides read TGTGCCTGGAGTGTACTAGCGCTCATTGTCTTC. Translated, it gives CAWSVLALIVF. Variable domain in full (rest from reference TRBV30 and TRBJ2-1): SQTIHQWPATLVQPVGSPLSLECTVEGTSNPNLYWYRQAAGRGLQLLFYSVGIGQISSEVPQNLSASRPQDRQFILSSKKLLLSDSGFYLCAWSVLALIVFGPGTRLTVL.

The chain carries TRBV6-5 and TRBJ2-7; possibly TRBD1 for D (5 bases). The germline CDR1 and CDR2 sequences are MNHEY and SVGAGI. Trimming left V 10 bases short and J 4 bases short, with 14 bases between. The CDR3 is made up of 12 amino acids. The CDR3 is CATGGALYEQYF. DNA of the CDR3: TGTGCCACGGGTGGGGCGCTTTACGAGCAGTACTTC.

This sequence joins TRBV20-1 and TRBJ2-7, with 7 bases that match TRBD2. CDR3 size: 13 residues. The junction had 14 bases not matched to a gene; V was cut back by 6 bases and J by 9 bases. The germline V gene has CDR1 DFQATT and CDR2 SNEGSKA (reference sequence). This CDR3 is CSAKTSQAVVQYF. The DNA for the CDR3 is TGCAGTGCAAAGACTAGCCAGGCGGTGGTGCAGTACTTC.

This clonotype has more than one count but fewer than ten. The J gene is TRBJ2-7, the V gene TRBV10-3; tentatively, D is TRBD1 (5 bases). Per the germline V gene, CDR1 is ENHRY and CDR2 is SYGVKD. V was cut by 4 bases and J by 6 bases, with 10 bases left in between. This CDR3 has 12 amino acids. The CDR3 here is CAISAWGLEQYF. CDR3 bases: TGTGCCATCAGTGCTTGGGGCCTCGAGCAGTACTTC.

For this clonotype: An end of the junction differs from the germline gene, which may be a read error. This sequence joins TRBV7-7 and TRBJ2-2; D remains unclear. The CDR3 sequence is 12 residues long. CDR1 and CDR2 from the germline V gene are SSHAT and FNYEAQ (reference sequence). CDR3 in DNA: TGTGCTAGCAGCCAGGATCAACGGGAGCTGTTTTTT. It specifies CASSQDQRELFF.

This chain joins TRBV9 and TRBJ1-1; the D is unclear. The length of the CDR3 is 14 residues. Germline CDR1 is SGDLS and CDR2 is YYNGEE. V was pared by 0 bases and J by 0 bases, with 6 bases between. CDR3 sequence reads: CASSVGELNTEAFF. CDR3 DNA sequence: TGTGCCAGCAGCGTAGGGGAACTGAACACTGAAGCTTTCTTT.

This clonotype was found a few times. V and J are TRBV15 and TRBJ2-2, with D perhaps given as TRBD1 or TRBD2 (5 bases each). The CDR3 runs to 14 residues. Trimming removed 9 bases from V and 6 bases from J, with 17 bases in between. The germline V gene has CDR1 LNHNV and CDR2 YYDKDF (reference sequence). CDR3 amino acids: CATWGRKGAGELFF. The CDR3 nucleotides are TGTGCCACTTGGGGACGGAAAGGTGCCGGGGAGCTGTTTTTT. Complete variable domain (other parts from reference TRBV15 and TRBJ2-2): DAMVIQNPRYQVTQFGKPVTLSCSQTLNHNVMYWYQQKSSQAPKLLFHYYDKDFNNEADTPDNFQSRRPNTSFCFLDIRSPGLGDTAMYLCATWGRKGAGELFFGEGSRLTVL.

This clonotype occurred a few times. The chain joins TRBV7-3 to TRBJ1-1, with a weak D call TRBD1 (6 bases). The CDR3 covers 16 residues. Germline values: CDR1 SGHTA, CDR2 FQGTGA. Deletions cut 5 bases from V and 4 bases from J, with 20 bases between. The CDR3 nucleotides read TGTGCCAGCAGCCCGGGGGGCGGAGTACCGAGCACTGAAGCTTTCTTT. This gives the protein CASSPGGGVPSTEAFF.

In this sample, this clonotype turned up many times. The CDR3 loop is CASSYGMNTEAFF. The CDR3 DNA is TGTGCCAGCAGTTACGGGATGAACACTGAAGCTTTCTTT. The chain joins TRBV6-5 to TRBJ1-1; D ambiguous. Trimming stripped 2 bases from V and 0 bases from J, with 4 bases between. CDR1 is MNHEY and CDR2 is SVGAGI in the germline V gene. The CDR3 spans 13 residues.

This clonotype turned up a few times. The V and J genes are TRBV25-1 and TRBJ2-7; 11 bases line up with TRBD1. Looked up from germline, CDR1 is MGHDK and CDR2 is SYGVNS. The J segment lost 5 bases and the V segment lost 5 bases, leaving 5 bases of the junction unmatched. This CDR3 has 14 residues. CDR3 region: CASSRGTGGNEQYF. CDR3 coding DNA: TGTGCCAGCAGTCGCGGGACAGGGGGGAACGAGCAGTACTTC.

The V and J genes are TRBV29-1 and TRBJ1-3, with unresolved D. Germline lookup yields CDR1 SQVTM and CDR2 ANQGSEA. The V end was cut by 7 bases, the J end by 1 base, with 11 bases between. There are 13 residues in the CDR3. Here the CDR3 DNA reads TGCAGCGAGATTAGGAGGTCTGGAAACACCATATATTTT. Translating gives CSEIRRSGNTIYF.

This chain joins TRBV4-3 and TRBJ2-1; D gene unclear. This CDR3 is built from 16 residues. Germline V gene data show CDR1 as LGHNA and CDR2 as YSLEER. V dropped 2 bases and J dropped 3 bases, with 14 bases sitting between them. The CDR3 DNA sequence: TGCGCCAGCAGCCAACTTCTCACCCTTCTCTACAATGAGCAGTTCTTC. Its protein is CASSQLLTLLYNEQFF.

Only a few counts were recorded for this clonotype. The CDR3 bases are TGTGCCACCAGTGATTCCGGAACAGGGTTGAGCTATGGCTACACCTTC. It yields the protein CATSDSGTGLSYGYTF. The chain carries TRBV24-1 and TRBJ1-2; possible D gene TRBD1, 6 bases. This CDR3 spans 16 amino acids. V lost 2 bases, J lost 4 bases, and 16 bases lay in between. Germline CDR1 is KGHDR and CDR2 is SFDVKD.

The chain carries TRBV20-1 and TRBJ1-3, with TRBD1 as a possible D gene (5 bases). This CDR3 contains 13 residues. V was pared by 5 bases and J by 2 bases, with 10 bases between. Per germline, CDR1 DFQATT and CDR2 SNEGSKA (reference sequence). CDR3 nucleotides: TGCAGTGCTCTGACAGTCACTGGAAACACCATATATTTT. This gives the protein CSALTVTGNTIYF.

The chain recombines TRBV20-1 with TRBJ1-3; no clear D. Trimming took off 2 bases at V and 3 bases at J, with 8 bases between the two ends. Germline values: CDR1 DFQATT, CDR2 SNEGSKA (reference sequence). CDR3 size: 13 residues. The CDR3 protein is CSARYEFGNTIYF. In DNA form, the CDR3 reads TGCAGTGCTAGATATGAATTTGGAAACACCATATATTTT.

The J gene is TRBJ2-7, the V gene TRBV3-1, with 7 positions matching TRBD1. This CDR3 has 12 amino acids. Germline CDR1 is LGHDT and CDR2 is YNNKEL (reference sequence). The V gene end was trimmed by 6 bases and the J gene end by 9 bases; junction bases not matched to a gene: 8. CDR3 residues: CASSSRGLGQYF. DNA for the CDR3: TGTGCCAGCAGTTCAAGGGGGCTTGGGCAGTACTTC.

The chain links TRBV7-6 to TRBJ1-6, with TRBD1 matching 8 bases. The V and J ends lost 4 bases and 13 bases, in that order; junction bases with no gene match: 9. Germline V CDR1 and CDR2: SGHVS, FNYEAQ. CDR3 length: 14 amino acids. Written as DNA, the CDR3 is TGTGCCAGCAGCTCCGGGACAGGAGTAATCCCCCTCCACTTT. Translation gives CASSSGTGVIPLHF.

This clonotype was counted ten times or more. The chain has TRBV10-3 and TRBJ1-5, with 10 bases identical to TRBD1. This CDR3 is built from 14 residues. The junction had 2 bases not matched to a gene; V was cut back by 4 bases and J by 5 bases. The germline V gene encodes CDR1 ENHRY and CDR2 SYGVKD. The CDR3 nucleotides are TGTGCCATCAGTGGGACAGGGGGACATCAGCCCCAGCATTTT. Translation: CAISGTGGHQPQHF.

In this sample, this clonotype turned up a few times. This rearrangement joins TRBV28 to TRBJ1-4, with a weak D call TRBD1 (5 bases). V lost 3 bases and J lost 7, with 9 bases in between. Germline CDR1 and CDR2: MDHEN and SYDVKM. The CDR3 is 13 residues long. CDR3 loop: CASSFRGGEKLFF. CDR3 nucleotides: TGTGCCAGCAGTTTCCGGGGCGGTGAAAAACTGTTTTTT.

With regard to this clonotype: The junction departs from the called germline gene at one end, perhaps through a read error. V is TRBV27 and J is TRBJ1-2; 7 positions match TRBD1. Germline assignment: CDR1 MNHEY and CDR2 SMNVEV (reference sequence). CDR3 length: 15 residues. The CDR3 DNA sequence: TGTGCCGGCAGTCGTTGGGACAGAACTAACTATGGCTACACCTTC. Translation gives CAGSRWDRTNYGYTF.

The chain is built from TRBV7-2 and TRBJ2-6; no firm D call. Germline assignment: CDR1 SGHTA and CDR2 FQGNSA. The CDR3 is 13 amino acids. V lost 9 bases, J lost 0 bases, and 6 bases lay in between. CDR3 sequence: CARRASGANVLTF. The CDR3 region has the DNA TGTGCCAGACGAGCCTCTGGGGCCAACGTCCTGACTTTC. Supplemented by reference TRBV7-2 and TRBJ2-6, the full variable domain reads GAGVSQSPSNKVTEKGKDVELRCDPISGHTALYWYRQSLGQGLEFLIYFQGNSAPDKSGLPSDRFSAERTGGSVSTLTIQRTQQEDSAVYLCARRASGANVLTFGAGSRLTVL.

The chain couples TRBV28 to TRBJ2-4; TRBD1 aligns across 8 bases. The germline gives CDR1 MDHEN, CDR2 SYDVKM. Unmatched junction bases numbered 4, after V lost 6 bases and J lost 0 bases. The CDR3 has 15 amino acids. The CDR3 sequence is CASRYRGLAKNIQYF. The CDR3, as DNA: TGTGCCAGCAGATACAGGGGGTTAGCCAAAAACATTCAGTACTTC.

This clonotype has a count of ten or more. This chain joins TRBV25-1 and TRBJ1-6; 7 nucleotides agree with TRBD1. J was trimmed by 6 bases and V by 0 bases; bases with no gene match: 8. Germline CDR1 reads MGHDK; CDR2 reads SYGVNS. This CDR3 spans 17 amino acids. The CDR3 sequence: CASSEYGQASFNSPLHF. The DNA of the CDR3 is TGTGCCAGCAGTGAATATGGACAGGCCTCTTTTAATTCACCCCTCCACTTT.